This T cell receptor (beta chain) was sequenced during a study of cytomegalovirus exposure and HLA in healthy donors. Background on the study: HLA-typed donors were the source of about 85 million unique TCRs held in an early data release.

PCR employed 60 Vbeta and 13 Jbeta primers. Some clones are missing from TCRdb's copy, which holds only in-frame ones; the method was immunoSEQ multiplex PCR. The repertoire consists of tens of thousands of clones, with about 88% occurring once and the leading ten covering under 2.5%. Germline V gives CDR1 SGHAT, CDR2 FQNNGV. The J segment lost 2 bases and the V segment lost 0 bases, leaving 8 bases of the junction unmatched. The CDR3 is 17 residues long. This sequence joins TRBV11-2 and TRBJ2-5; 8 bases are shared with TRBD2. This clonotype was obtained from a man aged 18-30 years in good health and CMV-seronegative. The sequenced sample consisted of PBMCs. DNA for the CDR3: TGTGCCAGCAGCTTAGAAGTTGTAGCGGGACGACAAGAGACCCAGTACTTC. It specifies CASSLEVVAGRQETQYF.